This T cell receptor beta chain was sequenced for a study of CD8 T cells in Susac syndrome. RNA in amounts of roughly 0.45 to 1 ug was reverse transcribed with random hexamers. MiXCR, applied by TCRdb to the immunoSEQ multiplex PCR reads, yields one record per CDR3 protein. The sample consists of about 200,000 distinct CDR3 sequences, around 95% of them appearing once. High-throughput TCR beta sequencing covered peripheral CD8+ and CD4+ T cells. CD8+ and CD4+ T cells were negatively isolated; TEMRA cells were FACS-enriched. CDR1 is DFQATT and CDR2 is SNEGSKA in the germline V gene (reference sequence). The CDR3 covers 13 residues. Trimming took 5 bases from V and 10 from J, leaving 15 bases between them.

The sequence was obtained from a human donor in good health. The sequenced material came from CD4+ T cells from PBMCs. The chain is built from TRBV20-1 and TRBJ1-6, with unresolved D. CDR3 protein: CSAAPEPRSPLHF. In DNA form, the CDR3 reads TGCAGTGCTGCTCCGGAACCCAGGTCACCCCTCCACTTT.